The present T cell receptor beta chain was sequenced within a study of metastatic and nonmetastatic thyroid tumors. The wider study: Comparative analysis of repertoires was undertaken across blood and tumor or nodule tissue obtained from malignant and benign thyroid patients.

None of the patients had undergone any treatment ahead of thyroid surgery. There are a few counts of this clone. The junction does not match germline at one end; this may be a read error. The sample holds other DNA sequences that translate to the same CDR3. MiXCR re-clonotyped the PCR reads for TCRdb. This table holds 30,000 to 45,000 clones, about 24% found once. The source material was blood. This TCR was sampled from a female donor with papillary thyroid cancer or a benign thyroid nodule (not recorded which). Some clones in this sample may be carry-over from other donors' samples.

CDR3 amino acids: CASSLQFGYTF. DNA for the CDR3: TGTGCCAGCAGTTTACAGTTTGGATACACATTC. The V gene is TRBV28, the J gene TRBJ1-2; D ambiguous. The germline V gene encodes CDR1 MDHEN and CDR2 SYDVKM. The CDR3 consists of 11 residues.